The 14 T cell receptor beta chains in this list originate from one sample, sequenced in a study of blood T cell repertoires in COVID-19. Method: immunoSEQ multiplex PCR; TCRdb's copy keeps in-frame clones and lacks some. The sample contains some 340,000 clones, 85% of which appear only once. Specimen: peripheral blood. These receptors originate from a woman younger than 35 with acute or convalescent COVID-19.

The rearrangement links TRBV5-1 to TRBJ1-4; D is unresolved. Trimming took 4 bases from V and 4 from J, leaving 14 bases between them. Germline CDR1 reads SGHRS; CDR2 reads YFSETQ. The CDR3 has 15 residues. CDR3: CASSPGGVSNEKLFF. The CDR3 coding sequence is TGCGCCAGCAGCCCTGGCGGGGTCAGTAATGAAAAACTGTTTTTT.

The rearrangement links TRBV2 to TRBJ1-1; D is unclear. The CDR3 covers 12 residues. Trimming took 11 bases from V and 5 from J, leaving 15 bases between them. Germline V gene data show CDR1 as SNHLY and CDR2 as FYNNEI. The CDR3 DNA follows: TGTGCCGTTAGAAGGGAGGCAACTGAAGCTTTCTTT. This encodes CAVRREATEAFF.

The V and J genes are TRBV7-6 and TRBJ1-3; TRBD1 matches at 9 bases. The CDR3 length is 16 residues. V lost 4 bases to trimming and J lost 0 bases; unmatched junction nucleotides: 4. CDR1 is SGHVS, CDR2 FNYEAQ, per germline. CDR3 in DNA: TGTGCCAGCAGCTCAGGACAGGGGACCTCTGGAAACACCATATATTTT. Its protein product is CASSSGQGTSGNTIYF.

V usage is TRBV12-5 and J usage is TRBJ2-1; 10 bases are a match to TRBD2. This CDR3 is built from 15 residues. The junction had 9 bases not matched to a gene; V was cut back by 5 bases and J by 8 bases. Germline V gives CDR1 LGHNT, CDR2 FRNRAP. As DNA, the CDR3 is TGTGCTAGTGGTCCCAGCGGGGGGGTCTTTGATGAGCAGTTCTTC. Translated: CASGPSGGVFDEQFF.

The chain couples TRBV29-1 to TRBJ2-3; no definite D call. The V end was cut by 7 bases, the J end by 4 bases, with 6 bases between. Germline V CDR1 and CDR2: SQVTM, ANQGSEA. The CDR3 sequence is 10 residues long. The CDR3 loop is CSGASDTQYF. The CDR3 bases are TGCAGCGGGGCATCAGATACGCAGTATTTT.

This clone was recorded many times. This chain joins TRBV28 and TRBJ1-6, with D unresolved. V was cut by 7 bases and J by 4 bases, with 20 bases left in between. Germline V gene sequence: CDR1 MDHEN, CDR2 SYDVKM. The CDR3 length is 17 residues. The CDR3 sequence: CASNSRLRAGYNSPLHF. The CDR3 nucleotides read TGTGCCAGCAACTCCCGCCTGAGGGCTGGTTATAATTCACCCCTCCACTTT.

In regard to this clone: An end of the junction differs from the germline gene, which may be a read error. The chain recombines TRBV30 with TRBJ2-7, with a weak D call TRBD2 (5 bases). The length of the CDR3 is 10 residues. Germline CDR1 reads GTSNPN; CDR2 reads SVGIG (reference sequence). Written as DNA, the CDR3 is TGTGCCTGGAGTTCACGGACTGAAGACTTC. Its protein product is CAWSSRTEDF.

This clone has just a few counts. CDR3 DNA sequence: TGTGCCACCAGTTCAGGGGCGAGCAATCAGCCCCAGCATTTT. Amino acid sequence: CATSSGASNQPQHF. The gene calls are TRBV15 and TRBJ1-5, with D perhaps matching TRBD1 (6 bases). Trimming left V 6 bases short and J 1 base short, with 10 bases between. CDR3 length: 14 residues. Germline V lookup: CDR1 LNHNV, CDR2 YYDKDF (reference sequence).

The V call is TRBV3-1 (or the pseudogene TRBV3-2), the J call TRBJ2-7, with 10 bases matching TRBD1. Per germline, CDR1 LGHDT and CDR2 YNNKEL (reference sequence). Trimming took 6 bases from V and 3 from J; bases not matched to a gene: 2. The CDR3 loop spans 13 amino acids. The CDR3 nucleotides read TGTGCCAGCAGGGGGACAGGGGTCTACGAGCAGTACTTC. Its translation is CASRGTGVYEQYF.

This clone was seen more than once but under ten times. The V call is TRBV5-1, the J call TRBJ2-1; no clear D gene. Germline V CDR1 and CDR2: SGHRS, YFSETQ. The CDR3 runs to 12 residues. With 0 bases removed from V and 6 bases from J, the gap between germline ends came to 4 bases. In DNA, the CDR3 is TGCGCCAGCAGCTTGGATCTCAATGAGCAGTTCTTC. It encodes CASSLDLNEQFF.

The rearrangement joins TRBV5-1 to TRBJ1-1; 9 bases line up with TRBD1. Per germline, CDR1 SGHRS and CDR2 YFSETQ. The CDR3 runs to 17 residues. The trim removed 0 bases at V and 1 base at J, leaving 7 bases unmatched. In DNA form, the CDR3 reads TGCGCCAGCAGCTTGGAGGGACAGGGAGGATCGAACACTGAAGCTTTCTTT. It yields the protein CASSLEGQGGSNTEAFF.

The chain joins TRBV12-3 or TRBV12-4 to TRBJ1-6; no firm D call. Trimming shortened V by 6 bases and J by 6 bases, and 6 bases separated the two germline ends. The length of the CDR3 is 12 residues. CDR3 region: CASSPSNSPLHF. In nucleotides, the CDR3 is TGTGCCAGCAGCCCGTCTAATTCACCCCTCCACTTT.

J is TRBJ2-5 and V is TRBV24-1; possibly TRBD1 for D (6 bases). Germline V gene lookup returns CDR1 KGHDR and CDR2 SFDVKD. There are 11 residues in the CDR3. V was cut by 7 bases and J by 4 bases, with 6 bases left in between. CDR3 sequence: CATSRGETQYF. CDR3 DNA: TGTGCCACCAGCAGGGGAGAGACCCAGTACTTC.

This chain links TRBV29-1 with TRBJ2-3, with 14 bases lining up with TRBD2. The J segment lost 0 bases and the V segment lost 6 bases, leaving 5 bases of the junction unmatched. The germline gives CDR1 SQVTM, CDR2 ANQGSEA. CDR3 length: 16 residues. The CDR3 sequence: CSVRGTSGSSTDTQYF. In DNA, the CDR3 is TGCAGCGTCCGTGGGACTAGCGGGAGTAGCACAGATACGCAGTATTTT.